The sample holds many counts of the clone carrying this T cell receptor (beta chain). The target antigen is unknown. Trimming cost V 0 bases and J 4 bases, with 9 bases left between them. The CDR3 runs to 14 residues. The germline CDR1 and CDR2 sequences are SGHTA and FQGNSA. This sample is drawn from a study of T cells after yellow fever vaccination. Looking at the study overall: Fractions with few cells were prepared using SMART-Seq v4 Ultra Low Input. Whole-study findings and limits: Reappearance after the booster was observed for most primary-vaccination clones (96% CD4, roughly 88% CD8). Peak timing came faster in the weaker secondary response, day 5 versus 15.

Researchers made TCR cDNA using 5'RACE template switching, and this step added a universal primer site and UMIs. TCRdb reprocessed the 5' RACE reads with MiXCR, giving one entry per CDR3 protein. Found here are 200,000 to 250,000 distinct CDR3 sequences, 3.2% of them singletons; the top ten hold less than 3.5%. The chain couples TRBV7-2 to TRBJ2-5; possible D gene TRBD2, 7 bases. This sample comprised CD4+ T cells sorted from PBMCs, obtained 10 days after the yellow fever booster vaccination. This clonotype was obtained from a man between 18 and 35 years old who received the YFV17D yellow fever vaccine. CDR3 in DNA: TGTGCCAGCAGCTTAGCAGGGGGGGTAGAGACCCAGTACTTC. It is translated as CASSLAGGVETQYF.